These 21 T cell receptor beta chains originate from one sample sequenced in a study of regulatory T cells in long-lasting Graves disease. Time point specified: persistent/refractory GD, antithyroid drugs over 5 years with positive TRAb. Scientists built the TCR library using RNA that was extracted from PBMCs. iRepertoire HTBI primers and Arm-PCR of CDR3 regions built TCR beta libraries. TCRdb ran MiXCR on the multiplex PCR reads and lists one entry per CDR3 protein. The sample records about 430,000 distinct CDR3 sequences, 21% being singletons. This sample comprised peripheral blood mononuclear cells (PBMCs), obtained when the disease was refractory, from a patient treated with antithyroid drugs. The receptors were sampled from a female donor with Graves disease.

As regards this clonotype: Since a much larger clone is just one base distant, this may be a read error. The chain couples TRBV13 to TRBJ2-1; the match to TRBD1 covers 10 bases. Germline CDR1 reads PRHDT; CDR2 reads FYEKMQ (reference sequence). This CDR3 is 15 amino acids long. V lost 5 bases, J lost 1 base, and 2 bases stayed unmatched. The CDR3 DNA is TGTGCCAGCAGCCCGGACAGGGGGTCCTACAATGAGCAGTTCTTC. Its translation is CASSPDRGSYNEQFF.

As regards this clonotype: At one end the junction does not follow the germline gene, possibly because of a read error. The rearrangement uses TRBV6-5 and TRBJ2-7; 8 bases fit TRBD1. CDR1 is MNHEY, CDR2 SVGAGI, per germline. This CDR3 has 14 residues. The CDR3 loop reads CVSSFTGTGNEQYF. CDR3 nucleotide sequence: TGTGTCAGCAGTTTCACCGGGACAGGCAACGAGCAGTACTTC.

This clonotype occurred many times. The genes are TRBV28 and TRBJ1-2; a weak D match, TRBD1 (5 bases). CDR3 length equals 14 residues. Trimming took 6 bases from V and 6 from J, leaving 17 bases between them. Per the germline V gene, CDR1 is MDHEN and CDR2 is SYDVKM. The CDR3 DNA sequence: TGTGCCAGCAGCCTCATCCGGGGGTCGGATGGCTACACCTTC. Translating gives CASSLIRGSDGYTF.

The table lists this clonotype with a few counts. The rearrangement joins TRBV5-1 to TRBJ2-7, with D possibly being TRBD1 or TRBD2 (5 bases each). This CDR3 region has 15 residues. The germline V gene has CDR1 SGHRS and CDR2 YFSETQ. The germline V and J ends were trimmed by 4 bases and 2 bases, with 16 bases remaining between them. The CDR3 sequence is CASSAPRDGTYEQYF. Written as DNA, the CDR3 is TGCGCCAGCAGCGCCCCCCGGGACGGCACCTACGAGCAGTACTTC.

This clonotype came up a few times. This chain uses TRBV27 with TRBJ1-2; 9 bases are shared with TRBD1. CDR1 MNHEY and CDR2 SMNVEV come from the germline V gene (reference sequence). With V trimmed by 4 bases and J by 8 bases, 5 bases remained unmatched. The CDR3 is 13 residues long. As DNA, the CDR3 is TGTGCCAGCAGTTCAACAGGGGGCGGGGGCTACACCTTC. This codes for CASSSTGGGGYTF.

About this clonotype: This may stem from a read error, because a much larger clone lies one nucleotide away. As the CDR3 is not closed by the conserved phenylalanine or tryptophan, this likely results from a read error. The chain couples TRBV3-1 to TRBJ2-6; no clear D. With 3 bases removed from V and 1 base from J, the gap between germline ends came to 4 bases. The CDR3 is made up of 14 amino acids. Germline-derived CDR1 and CDR2 are LGHDT and YNNKEL (reference sequence). CDR3 sequence (DNA): TGTGCCAGCAGCCAGGGTTCTGGGGCCAACGTCCTGACTCTC. Translation gives CASSQGSGANVLTL.

The chain links TRBV6-5 to TRBJ2-7; D is possibly TRBD1 or TRBD2 (5 bases each). Germline V gene lookup returns CDR1 MNHEY and CDR2 SVGAGI. Trimming pared 2 bases from V and 2 bases from J, leaving 22 bases between. This CDR3 comprises 18 residues. CDR3 residues: CASSYPGLGTEGTYEQYF. The CDR3 DNA follows: TGTGCCAGCAGTTACCCCGGACTCGGGACCGAGGGAACCTACGAGCAGTACTTC.

The table lists this clonotype with a few counts. V is TRBV11-2 and J is TRBJ2-1, with TRBD2 matching 12 bases. V was pared by 2 bases and J by 5 bases, with 4 bases of the junction left unmatched. In germline, CDR1 is SGHAT, CDR2 FQNNGV. The CDR3 length is 16 residues. Written as DNA, the CDR3 is TGTGCCAGCAGCTTAAGGGCTAGCGGGAGGGACAATGAGCAGTTCTTC. It is translated as CASSLRASGRDNEQFF.

This clonotype showed up just a few times. V and J are TRBV5-1 and TRBJ2-6; D unclear. The CDR3 runs 16 residues. Germline loops: CDR1 SGHRS, CDR2 YFSETQ. Trimming removed 0 bases at V and 2 bases at J, with 9 bases between. The CDR3 loop is CASSLEGYPGANVLTF. DNA of the CDR3: TGCGCCAGCAGCTTGGAGGGCTATCCTGGGGCCAACGTCCTGACTTTC.

The chain has TRBV19 and TRBJ2-7; 10 positions agree with TRBD1. CDR3 size: 14 residues. Germline V gene lookup returns CDR1 LNHDA and CDR2 SQIVND (reference sequence). Trimming at V came to 4 bases and at J to 4 bases, leaving 4 bases not matched to a gene. In DNA, the CDR3 is TGTGCCAGTAGTAATGGACAGGGGGAGTACGAGCAGTACTTC. Amino acids: CASSNGQGEYEQYF.

The chain combines TRBV12-3 or TRBV12-4 with TRBJ2-1; D gene unclear. Trimming took 1 base from V and 7 from J, leaving 11 bases between them. This CDR3 has 14 residues. The CDR3 nucleotides read TGTGCCAGCAGTTTAGGGGTAGCTGCGAATGAGCAGTTCTTC. Translated: CASSLGVAANEQFF.

In its sample, this clonotype was seen many times. The V call is TRBV29-1, the J call TRBJ1-3; D is undetermined. The CDR3 runs 12 residues. Germline V lookup: CDR1 SQVTM, CDR2 ANQGSEA. V shed 2 bases and J shed 3 bases, with 5 bases lying between them. CDR3 residues: CSVERGGNTIYF. DNA of the CDR3: TGCAGCGTTGAACGGGGTGGAAACACCATATATTTT.

This clonotype was observed many times. The CDR3 here is CASSLRQHEQYF. The CDR3 DNA is TGTGCCAGCAGTTTGAGACAGCACGAGCAGTACTTC. The chain combines TRBV28 with TRBJ2-7; a weak D match, TRBD1 (5 bases). Trimming removed 3 bases from V and 5 bases from J, with 8 bases in between. The germline gives CDR1 MDHEN, CDR2 SYDVKM. The CDR3 consists of 12 residues. Together with reference TRBV28 and TRBJ2-7, the CDR3 gives the full variable domain: DVKVTQSSRYLVKRTGEKVFLECVQDMDHENMFWYRQDPGLGLRLIYFSYDVKMKEKGDIPEGYSVSREKKERFSLILESASTNQTSMYLCASSLRQHEQYFGPGTRLTVT.

This clonotype was seen repeatedly, ten times or more. The V gene is TRBV5-1, the J gene TRBJ2-2; D could derive from TRBD1 or TRBD2 (5 bases each). Germline CDR1 SGHRS, CDR2 YFSETQ. The CDR3 extends over 16 amino acids. Trimming pared 3 bases from V and 4 bases from J, leaving 16 bases between. The CDR3 nucleotides are TGCGCCAGCAGCTCCGGGGACCTTACGGGCACCGGGGAGCTGTTTTTT. Translation: CASSSGDLTGTGELFF.

The genes are TRBV13 and TRBJ1-4; the D gene is possibly TRBD1 (5 bases). Germline V gives CDR1 PRHDT, CDR2 FYEKMQ (reference sequence). This CDR3 spans 13 amino acids. Trimming took off 5 bases at V and 6 bases at J, with 10 bases between the two ends. As DNA, the CDR3 is TGTGCCAGCAGCACGGGACGGTATGAAAAACTGTTTTTT. Amino acid sequence: CASSTGRYEKLFF.

The J gene is TRBJ2-3, the V gene TRBV7-2; TRBD2 aligns across 7 bases. Germline CDR1 and CDR2: SGHTA and FQGNSA. V lost 1 base, J lost 2 bases, and 3 bases stayed unmatched. The length of the CDR3 is 15 residues. The CDR3 nucleotides read TGTGCCAGCAGCTTAGTGGGACTACCCACAGATACGCAGTATTTT. Its translation: CASSLVGLPTDTQYF. The whole variable domain, filled in from reference TRBV7-2 and TRBJ2-3, reads GAGVSQSPSNKVTEKGKDVELRCDPISGHTALYWYRQSLGQGLEFLIYFQGNSAPDKSGLPSDRFSAERTGGSVSTLTIQRTQQEDSAVYLCASSLVGLPTDTQYFGPGTRLTVL.

Notes on this clonotype: A far larger clone is just one base off, so this is likely a read error. The conserved phenylalanine or tryptophan normally closing the CDR3 is absent here, so this likely arose from a read error. This sequence joins TRBV2 and TRBJ1-1; 9 bases align to TRBD1. Germline V gene lookup returns CDR1 SNHLY and CDR2 FYNNEI. The V segment lost 4 bases and the J segment 3 bases; nucleotides outside the gene matches: 3. This CDR3 spans 14 amino acids. The CDR3 loop reads CASSVTGGDTEAFL. For the CDR3, the DNA is TGTGCCAGCAGTGTGACAGGGGGAGACACTGAAGCTTTCCTT.

This clonotype was seen ten or more times. This chain uses TRBV2 with TRBJ2-5; 9 bases fit TRBD1. There are 14 residues in the CDR3. V shed 4 bases, J shed 4 bases, and the junction held 4 bases outside the gene matches. Per germline, CDR1 SNHLY and CDR2 FYNNEI. In DNA form, the CDR3 reads TGTGCCAGCAGTGGCGGACAGGGGACAGAGACCCAGTACTTC. Its translation is CASSGGQGTETQYF.

This clonotype was seen repeatedly, ten times or more. The CDR3 DNA reads TGTGCCAGCAGTTACGGCAGCAGGGCCCTCTACGAGCAGTACTTC. Translated: CASSYGSRALYEQYF. The rearrangement joins TRBV6-2 or TRBV6-3 to TRBJ2-7; perhaps TRBD1 as D (5 bases). CDR3 size: 15 residues. Trimming took off 2 bases at V and 3 bases at J, with 14 bases between the two ends. Germline CDR1 reads MNHEY; CDR2 reads SVGEGT.

CDR3 in amino acids: CAISGGGSPLHF. CDR3 nucleotides: TGTGCCATCAGTGGAGGTGGTTCACCCCTCCACTTT. This chain uses TRBV10-3 with TRBJ1-6; D gene unclear. V lost 4 bases to trimming and J lost 9 bases, with 7 bases between them. The germline gives CDR1 ENHRY, CDR2 SYGVKD. CDR3 length: 12 residues.

This clonotype occurred many times. This sequence joins TRBV12-3 or TRBV12-4 and TRBJ2-7, with a possible D match to TRBD2 (5 bases). The germline V and J ends were trimmed by 1 base and 6 bases, with 10 bases remaining between them. This CDR3 is built from 13 residues. The CDR3 nucleotides are TGTGCCAGCAGTTTAGGAGCGGAAATCGAGCAGTACTTC. This sequence encodes CASSLGAEIEQYF.